One sample yielded the 16 T cell receptor beta chains listed below, sequenced in a study of shared clonotypes between healthy human individuals (dated by TCRdb to 2018 to 2020). Library construction relied on the immunoSEQ multiplex PCR assay. TCRdb took over this immuneACCESS table, retaining in-frame rearrangements with V and J assigned. Such tables are incomplete; in checked studies, under half of the missing clones stem from an unresolved V gene, and the remainder is unexplained. For this sample the table gives about 490,000 clones, of which around 73% were detected only once. The ten largest make up 9.5% to 15% of the sample. Sequenced: PBMCs. Source of these receptors: a woman aged 40-49 years in good health. Some clones in this sample may be carry-over from other donors' samples.

This clone was detected only a few times. The chain has TRBV9 and TRBJ2-7; either TRBD1 or TRBD2 may supply D (6 bases each). V lost 4 bases, J lost 2 bases, and 19 bases lay in between. The germline gives CDR1 SGDLS, CDR2 YYNGEE. The CDR3 is 16 amino acids. For the CDR3, the DNA is TGTGCCAGCAGCCCGCCCGGAGGGGGGCGGCCCTACGAGCAGTACTTC. Amino acid sequence: CASSPPGGGRPYEQYF. Drawing the rest from reference TRBV9 and TRBJ2-7, the complete variable domain is DSGVTQTPKHLITATGQRVTLRCSPRSGDLSVYWYQQSLDQGLQFLIQYYNGEERAKGNILERFSAQQFPDLHSELNLSSLELGDSALYFCASSPPGGGRPYEQYFGPGTRLTVT.

This chain joins TRBV10-3 and TRBJ2-3, with 8 bases matching TRBD2. The CDR3 has 13 residues. Trimming cost V 10 bases and J 4 bases; bases outside gene matches: 7. CDR1 and CDR2 (germline): ENHRY, SYGVKD. In DNA form, the CDR3 reads TGTGCCAGCAATAGCGGGAAGGCAGATACGCAGTATTTT. Translating gives CASNSGKADTQYF.

The J gene is TRBJ1-5, the V gene TRBV7-6; unclear D gene. V was trimmed by 3 bases and J by 3 bases, leaving 6 bases between them. The CDR3 has 13 residues. Germline lookup yields CDR1 SGHVS and CDR2 FNYEAQ. The CDR3 DNA reads TGTGCCAGCAGCTTGGCACCCAATCAGCCCCAGCATTTT. This sequence encodes CASSLAPNQPQHF.

This clone has a count of ten or more. CDR3 nucleotide sequence: TGTGCCAGCAGCGAAGGGGGGGGCCACCAGAACTATGGCTACACCTTC. It codes for CASSEGGGHQNYGYTF. The V gene is TRBV28, the J gene TRBJ1-2, with TRBD1 as a possible D gene (6 bases). CDR1 and CDR2 (germline): MDHEN, SYDVKM. The germline V and J ends were trimmed by 6 bases and 2 bases, with 19 bases remaining between them. CDR3 size: 16 residues.

The chain joins TRBV5-4 to TRBJ2-1, with a weak D call TRBD2 (6 bases). V shed 4 bases and J shed 7 bases, with 15 bases lying between them. CDR3 length: 14 residues. From germline, CDR1 is SGHNT and CDR2 YYREEE (reference sequence). The CDR3 region has the DNA TGTGCCAGCAGCCGGATGGCGGGGAGGAATGAGCAGTTCTTC. Translating gives CASSRMAGRNEQFF.

The chain uses TRBV10-3 and TRBJ2-2; a weak D match, TRBD1 (6 bases). CDR1 is ENHRY, CDR2 SYGVKD, per germline. Trimming took off 5 bases at V and 2 bases at J, with 9 bases between the two ends. The CDR3 totals 14 residues. The chain's CDR3 is CAISTGHNTGELFF. CDR3 sequence (DNA): TGTGCCATCAGTACGGGACATAACACCGGGGAGCTGTTTTTT.

The chain combines TRBV7-2 with TRBJ2-7; no reliable D call. This CDR3 comprises 19 residues. Germline-derived CDR1 and CDR2 are SGHTA and FQGNSA. Trimming left V 1 base short and J 4 bases short, with 26 bases between. The CDR3 bases are TGTGCCAGCAGCTTAGTTATGCCAAACCCCACCCCCGCCGCATACGAGCAGTACTTC. Protein: CASSLVMPNPTPAAYEQYF.

This chain joins TRBV7-9 and TRBJ2-7; tentative D call: TRBD2 (6 bases). V was pared by 6 bases and J by 5 bases, with 20 bases between. CDR1 is SEHNR and CDR2 is FQNEAQ in the germline V gene (reference sequence). This CDR3 has 15 residues. CDR3 nucleotides: TGTGCCAGCAGGCCCGGGACGGGACTCCCTGACGAGCAGTACTTC. Protein: CASRPGTGLPDEQYF.

Remarks on this clone: A read error is the likely source, as a far larger clone sits one nucleotide away. The genes are TRBV6-1 and TRBJ2-5; the D gene is possibly TRBD1 (5 bases). The J call is in doubt because the DNA end fits TRBJ2-7 better. The length of the CDR3 is 14 residues. The germline V gene encodes CDR1 MNHNS and CDR2 SASEGT. CDR3 loop: CASSDKGSHSEQYF. In nucleotides, the CDR3 is TGTGCCAGCAGTGACAAGGGGTCCCACTCCGAGCAGTACTTC.

This clone appeared a few times. The V call is TRBV18, the J call TRBJ2-5, with 8 bases matching TRBD1. Germline lookup yields CDR1 KGHSH and CDR2 LQKENI. CDR3 size: 14 residues. With V trimmed by 0 bases and J by 3 bases, 0 bases remained unmatched. The CDR3 DNA reads TGTGCCAGCTCACCACCGACAGGGGAAGAGACCCAGTACTTC. Residues: CASSPPTGEETQYF.

This clone was recorded once. V and J are TRBV7-6 and TRBJ2-1; D not resolved. The ends were cut back, 4 bases at V and 3 bases at J, with 7 bases in the middle. The CDR3 length is 13 residues. The V gene's germline CDR1 is SGHVS and CDR2 FNYEAQ. The CDR3: CASSSAVYNEQFF. CDR3 bases: TGTGCCAGCAGCTCCGCGGTCTACAATGAGCAGTTCTTC.

The chain has TRBV30 and TRBJ2-2; D gene ambiguous. Germline V CDR1 and CDR2: GTSNPN, SVGIG (reference sequence). Trimming removed 0 bases from V and 5 bases from J, with 7 bases in between. The CDR3 consists of 13 residues. CDR3 coding DNA: TGTGCCTGGAGTGTACGGTGGACCGGGGAGCTGTTTTTT. Translating gives CAWSVRWTGELFF.

This clone showed up just a few times. The V gene is TRBV19, the J gene TRBJ2-1, with D possibly TRBD1 on 5 matching bases. The CDR3 runs 15 residues. Germline V gene data show CDR1 as LNHDA and CDR2 as SQIVND (reference sequence). Trimming cost V 3 bases and J 4 bases, with 13 bases left between them. CDR3 nucleotide sequence: TGTGCCAGTAGTATTGGTCTTGACAGATACAATGAGCAGTTCTTC. Encoded protein: CASSIGLDRYNEQFF. The entire variable domain, with the rest obtained from reference TRBV19 and TRBJ2-1, is as follows: DGGITQSPKYLFRKEGQNVTLSCEQNLNHDAMYWYRQDPGQGLRLIYYSQIVNDFQKGDIAEGYSVSREKKESFPLTVTSAQKNPTAFYLCASSIGLDRYNEQFFGPGTRLTVL.

The chain uses TRBV6-1 and TRBJ2-1; 15 nucleotides line up with TRBD2. This CDR3 contains 18 residues. Germline V lookup: CDR1 MNHNS, CDR2 SASEGT. With V trimmed by 3 bases and J by 12 bases, 15 bases remained unmatched. CDR3 in DNA: TGTGCCAGCAGTGATGCAGTATCCGGGACTAGCGGGAGGTCTAGGCAGTTCTTC. Protein sequence: CASSDAVSGTSGRSRQFF.

The chain has TRBV5-1 and TRBJ2-7; TRBD1 agrees at 7 bases. The CDR3 runs to 17 residues. V lost 3 bases, J lost 7 bases, and 19 bases stayed unmatched. Germline V gene sequence: CDR1 SGHRS, CDR2 YFSETQ. CDR3 protein: CASSSRLPGQTSDEQYF. The CDR3 DNA follows: TGCGCCAGCAGCTCGAGACTCCCGGGACAGACGAGTGATGAGCAGTACTTC.

This sequence joins TRBV10-3 and TRBJ2-1; D may correspond to TRBD1 or TRBD2 (6 bases each). The CDR3 length is 14 residues. The germline gives CDR1 ENHRY, CDR2 SYGVKD. V lost 11 bases to trimming and J lost 2 bases, with 16 bases between them. CDR3 bases: TGTGCCGTCGGGGGCGGCGGGACCTACAATGAGCAGTTCTTC. It codes for CAVGGGGTYNEQFF.